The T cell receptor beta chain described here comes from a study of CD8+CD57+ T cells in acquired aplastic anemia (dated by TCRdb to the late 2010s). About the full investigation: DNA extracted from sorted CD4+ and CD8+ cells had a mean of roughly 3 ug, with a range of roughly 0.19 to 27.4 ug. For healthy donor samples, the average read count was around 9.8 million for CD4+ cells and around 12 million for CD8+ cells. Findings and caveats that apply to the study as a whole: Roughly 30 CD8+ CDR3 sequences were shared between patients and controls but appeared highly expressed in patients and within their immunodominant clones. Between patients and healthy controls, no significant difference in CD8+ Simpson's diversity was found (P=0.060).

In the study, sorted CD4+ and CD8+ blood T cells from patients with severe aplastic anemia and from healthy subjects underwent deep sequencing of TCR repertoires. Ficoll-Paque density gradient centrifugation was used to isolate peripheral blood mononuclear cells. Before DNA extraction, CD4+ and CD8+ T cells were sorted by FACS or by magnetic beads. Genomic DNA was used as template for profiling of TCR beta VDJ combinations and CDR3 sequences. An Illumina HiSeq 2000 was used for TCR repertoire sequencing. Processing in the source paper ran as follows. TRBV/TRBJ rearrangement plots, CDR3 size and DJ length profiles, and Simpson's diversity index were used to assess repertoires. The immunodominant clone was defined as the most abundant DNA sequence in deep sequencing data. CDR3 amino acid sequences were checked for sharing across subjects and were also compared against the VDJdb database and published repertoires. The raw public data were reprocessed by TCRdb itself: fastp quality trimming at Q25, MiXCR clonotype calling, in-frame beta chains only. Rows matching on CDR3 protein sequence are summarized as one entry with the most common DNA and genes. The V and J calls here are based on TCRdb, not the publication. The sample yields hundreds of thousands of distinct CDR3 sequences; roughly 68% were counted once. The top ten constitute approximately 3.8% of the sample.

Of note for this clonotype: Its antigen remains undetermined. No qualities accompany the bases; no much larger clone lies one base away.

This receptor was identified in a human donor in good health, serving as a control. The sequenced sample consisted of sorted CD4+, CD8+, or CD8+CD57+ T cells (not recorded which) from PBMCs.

The CDR3 region: CAISESQDIVYEQYF. The bases are TGTGCCATCAGTGAGTCACAGGACATCGTCTACGAGCAGTACTTC. The chain joins TRBV10-3 to TRBJ2-7, with a tentative D gene TRBD1 over 5 matching bases. The CDR1 and CDR2 encoded by the germline V gene are ENHRY and SYGVKD. The germline ends are 12 bases apart after V is trimmed by 0 bases and J by 3 bases. The CDR3 runs 15 amino acids, cysteine and phenylalanine included. The entry retains the CDR3 DNA only, 45 bases that are in frame from base 1.